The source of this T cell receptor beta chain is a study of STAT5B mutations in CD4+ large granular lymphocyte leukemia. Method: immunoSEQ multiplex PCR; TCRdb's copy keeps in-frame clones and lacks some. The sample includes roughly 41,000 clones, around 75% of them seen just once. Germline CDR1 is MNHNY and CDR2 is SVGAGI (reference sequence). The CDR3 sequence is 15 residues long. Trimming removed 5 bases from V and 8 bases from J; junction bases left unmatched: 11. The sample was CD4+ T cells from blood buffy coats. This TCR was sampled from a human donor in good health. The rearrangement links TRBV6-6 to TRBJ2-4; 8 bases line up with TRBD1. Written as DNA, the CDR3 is TGTGCCAGCAGTGGGCGGACAGGGTATTTGGACATTCAGTACTTC. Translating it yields CASSGRTGYLDIQYF.